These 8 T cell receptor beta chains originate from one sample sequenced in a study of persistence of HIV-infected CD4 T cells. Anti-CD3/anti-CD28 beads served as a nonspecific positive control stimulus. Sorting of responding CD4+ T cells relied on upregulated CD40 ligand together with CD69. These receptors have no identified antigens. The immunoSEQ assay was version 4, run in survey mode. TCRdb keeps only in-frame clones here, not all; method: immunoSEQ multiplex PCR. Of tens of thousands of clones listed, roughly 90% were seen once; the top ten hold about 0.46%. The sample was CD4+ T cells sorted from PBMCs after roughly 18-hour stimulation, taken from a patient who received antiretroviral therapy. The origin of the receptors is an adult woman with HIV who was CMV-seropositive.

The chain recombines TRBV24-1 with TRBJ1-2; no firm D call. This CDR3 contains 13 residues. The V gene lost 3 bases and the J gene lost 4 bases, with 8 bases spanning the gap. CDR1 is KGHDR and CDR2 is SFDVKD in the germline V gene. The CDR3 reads CATSDRPSYGYTF. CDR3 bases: TGTGCCACCAGTGATCGTCCCTCCTATGGCTACACCTTC.

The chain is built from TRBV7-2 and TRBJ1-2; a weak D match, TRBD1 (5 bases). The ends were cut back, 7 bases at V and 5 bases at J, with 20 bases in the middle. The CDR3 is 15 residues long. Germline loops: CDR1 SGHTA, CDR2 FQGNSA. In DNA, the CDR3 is TGTGCCAGCAACCAACTACTGGGGACCGAGTATGGCTACACCTTC. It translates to CASNQLLGTEYGYTF.

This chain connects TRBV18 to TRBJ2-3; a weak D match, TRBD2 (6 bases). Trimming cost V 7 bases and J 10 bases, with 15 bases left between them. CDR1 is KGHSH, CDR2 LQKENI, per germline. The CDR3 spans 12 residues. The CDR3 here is CASWTEGMPQYF. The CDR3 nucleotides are TGTGCCAGCTGGACGGAGGGGATGCCGCAGTATTTT.

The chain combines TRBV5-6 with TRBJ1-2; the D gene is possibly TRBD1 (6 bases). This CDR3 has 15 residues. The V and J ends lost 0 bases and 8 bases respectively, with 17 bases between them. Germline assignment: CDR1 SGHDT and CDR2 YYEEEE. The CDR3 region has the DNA TGTGCCAGCAGCTTGGGGGGGGGCCTAGCTGGAGGCTACACCTTC. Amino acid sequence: CASSLGGGLAGGYTF.

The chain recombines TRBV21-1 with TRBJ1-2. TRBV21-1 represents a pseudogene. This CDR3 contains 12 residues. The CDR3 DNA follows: TGTGCCAGCAGCAAGGTACGCTATGGCTACACCTTC. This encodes CASSKVRYGYTF.

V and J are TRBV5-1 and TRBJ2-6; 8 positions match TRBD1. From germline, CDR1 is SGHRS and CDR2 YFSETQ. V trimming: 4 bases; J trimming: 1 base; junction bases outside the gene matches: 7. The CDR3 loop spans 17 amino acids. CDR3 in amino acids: CASSLGTGGSGANVLTF. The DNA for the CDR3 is TGCGCCAGCAGCCTTGGGACAGGTGGTTCTGGGGCCAACGTCCTGACTTTC.

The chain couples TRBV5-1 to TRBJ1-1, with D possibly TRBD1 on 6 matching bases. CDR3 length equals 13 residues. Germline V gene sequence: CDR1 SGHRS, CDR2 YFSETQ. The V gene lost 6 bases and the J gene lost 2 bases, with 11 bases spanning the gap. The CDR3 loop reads CASKLQGNTEAFF. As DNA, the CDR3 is TGCGCCAGCAAATTACAGGGCAACACTGAAGCTTTCTTT.

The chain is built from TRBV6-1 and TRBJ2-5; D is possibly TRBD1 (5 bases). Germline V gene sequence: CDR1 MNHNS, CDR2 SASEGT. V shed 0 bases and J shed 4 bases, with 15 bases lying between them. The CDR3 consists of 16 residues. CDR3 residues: CASSEAVGQGGETQYF. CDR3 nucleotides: TGTGCCAGCAGTGAAGCGGTCGGTCAGGGCGGAGAGACCCAGTACTTC.